Listed below are T cell receptor beta chains from one sample, sequenced in a study of blood T cell repertoires in COVID-19. Libraries were prepared by immunoSEQ multiplex PCR; TCRdb keeps only in-frame clonotypes and omits some of them. The sample has roughly 250,000 clones, 83% seen once. Material for sequencing was peripheral blood. These receptors all come from a woman aged 45-65 years with acute or convalescent COVID-19. The CDR3 runs from the conserved cysteine through the conserved F or W. A D gene is named only where the DNA matches it firmly.

CDR3 length	V gene	J gene	D gene	CDR3 protein
18	TRBV2	TRBJ2-6	NA	CASSEVGVGDSGANVLTF
13	TRBV30	TRBJ2-5	NA	CAWSQNPQETQYF
14	TRBV10-3	TRBJ2-1	TRBD2	CAISGLAGGLEQFF
15	TRBV7-9	TRBJ1-4	NA	CASSSLRQETEKLFF
11	TRBV4-2	TRBJ1-1	NA	CASSQEGVAFF
17	TRBV24-1	TRBJ2-1	TRBD2	CATSDFSGTSGRNEQFF
13	TRBV7-2	TRBJ1-5	NA	CASSLESDQPQHF
17	TRBV7-2	TRBJ2-5	TRBD2	CASSLGMSAGGSETQYF
10	TRBV29-1	TRBJ2-1	NA	CSVSNNEQFF
16	TRBV5-1	TRBJ1-1	TRBD1	CASSYGAGTGRTEAFF
15	TRBV2	TRBJ2-3	NA	CASSDIGGPGDTQYF
14	TRBV19	TRBJ1-4	NA	CASSIASGGEKLFF
13	TRBV18	TRBJ2-1	NA	CASSPGALSEQFF
15	TRBV6-5	TRBJ1-5	NA	CASSLTGGSNQPQHF
15	TRBV5-1	TRBJ2-1	TRBD2	CASSPGLVPTNEQFF
12	TRBV2	TRBJ1-4	NA	CASRGLGEKLFF
15	TRBV6-5	TRBJ1-5	TRBD1	CASSSGQGLGEPQHF
15	TRBV27	TRBJ1-1	NA	CASSPSGYPNTEAFF
14	TRBV6-1	TRBJ2-1	TRBD2	CASSELLAGSEQFF